The sequence of this T cell receptor beta chain was determined in a study of cytomegalovirus exposure and HLA in healthy donors (dated by TCRdb to about 2017). With respect to the entire study: According to an earlier analysis of 550 to 750 of the donors, 150 million to 200 million T cells yielded 90 million to 140 million unique TCR beta sequences and 276 Gb of sequence data. Approximately 300 gigabases of sequencing data and roughly 90 million unique TCR sequences were included in an early release covering several hundred HLA-typed donors. Of the roughly 420 genotyped donors, 81% were placed in the genetic ancestry cluster associated with self-reported Caucasian donors. The study was designed to test whether signatures of past pathogen exposure could be identified by cataloging public T cell receptors. The study used immunosequencing to profile the T cell repertoires of more than 650 subjects and linked those repertoires to cytomegalovirus serostatus. Along with the roughly 670-subject first cohort, a separate validation cohort of over 90 different subjects was used. High-throughput TCR immunosequencing, statistical association of individual TCRs with disease status, and machine learning were combined to predict cytomegalovirus infection status. To study patterns of TCR occurrence, a later analysis re-analyzed previously published TCR beta repertoires from 666 donors and added high-resolution HLA genotyping. Rather than drawing on any new phenotypic data, the later analysis identified candidate immune exposures from TCR beta sequences and the way those sequences occurred across donors. In an earlier analysis of 587 of the donors, high-throughput TCR beta sequencing was used to judge whether each TCR beta V gene segment behaved as functional or pseudogenic. Donor age, sex, ethnicity and CMV serostatus were compiled together with the repertoire data. Genome-wide SNP genotypes for about 65% of the 666 donors were used in a later genetic analysis, which treated that subset as a discovery cohort. Every discovery cohort repertoire had been produced on one sequencing platform. Class I and class II HLA loci were covered by the typing at four-digit resolution. The number of typed donors differed by locus: about 620-640 for A, B, C, DRB1 and DQB1; 522 for DQA1; over 600 for DPA1; and some 450 for DPB1. Four to six DR-DQ haplotypes were handled as single units for association and clustering, since linkage in the cohort was strong. Among some 410 genotyped donors of the cohort, an average of around 240,000 unique TCR beta nucleotide sequences was sequenced per donor, of which 15% to 20% were non-productive. Study-wide conclusions, independent of this receptor: A group of highly shared sequence variants was considered likely to be a technical artifact of the sequencing pipeline. The classifier was reported to diagnose cytomegalovirus status with high specificity and sensitivity in both the original and validation cohorts. In a later analysis, HLA-associated TCR beta chains showed more clonal expansion and lower generation probabilities than non-associated chains that were equally common. An association between a missense DCLRE1C variant and V-gene and J-gene trimming of TCR beta chains was found in a later genetic analysis and replicated in an independent cohort. The 87-base-pair reads could not distinguish some IMGT-functional V segments, including TRBV6-2 and TRBV6-3, so those segments were excluded. According to a later analysis, parvovirus B19, influenza, CMV and Epstein-Barr virus appeared linked to several top co-occurrence clusters. Because HLA typing was missing for some donors at each locus, association tests included only the typed subset. A later analysis associated about 17,000 TCR beta sequences with specific HLA alleles at a false discovery rate of 0.05. CMV serostatus was the only immune exposure information available for the cohort. Strong co-occurrence of HLA alleles, especially DR and DQ, made assigning TCR associations to individual alleles difficult. While some public TCRs were present in many individuals, most TCR sequences turned up only very rarely across donors. It was suggested by the authors that the approach could potentially be generalized to other disease states and immunological phenotypes. Linkage disequilibrium might explain the correlated functional status among segregating V segments, but an unknown experimental factor could not be ruled out. Most CMV-associated TCR beta chains appeared to be HLA-restricted in a later analysis, and the HLA associations seemed to be driven largely by CMV exposure. In a later analysis, the rate of TCR association differed among HLA loci, with DRB1 alleles having the most associated TCRs and HLA-C alleles having the fewest. Only TCR beta chains were sequenced in this cohort, and the absence of alpha or paired-chain data limited detectable features. Broadly in line with IMGT annotations, most TCR beta V segments showed up in productive rearrangements about 87% or about 30% of the time in an earlier analysis of 587 of the donors. In vitro tests confirmed that a few of the cytomegalovirus-associated TCR beta chains recognize cytomegalovirus antigens. A further reported finding was that TCR beta sequences accurately predicted the HLA-A and HLA-B alleles for most subjects in the first cohort. In a later genetic analysis, fewer N-insertions in productive TCRs were reported among donors in an Asian-associated ancestry cluster than the approximately 670-donor mean. Sequencing depth was assumed to be roughly uniform across donors in the presence/absence analyses, though that assumption may not hold. The study gave a list of some 150 TCR beta chains associated with cytomegalovirus. Roughly 15 rarely observed V segments, including chromosome 9 orphons, were excluded from the earlier analysis of a few hundred of the donors because counts were too low.

The germline ends are 15 bases apart after V is trimmed by 8 bases and J by 5 bases. The CDR3 contains 13 residues, cysteine and phenylalanine counted. Only the CDR3 part of the read is kept: 39 bases, read in frame from the first base. The germline V gene supplies CDR1 MNHNS and CDR2 SASEGT. The library was made by the immunoSEQ multiplex PCR assay. For the multiplex PCR, a mixture combining 60 forward primers for TCR Vbeta segments and 13 reverse primers for TCR Jbeta segments was used. A multiplex PCR assay on genomic DNA amplified the CDR3 region of rearranged TCR beta genes. The Illumina HiSeq System was used to sequence the amplified TCR beta libraries as 87-base-pair reads. Per the authors' processing: A later analysis counted approximately 84 million unique TCR beta chains across the 670 or so repertoires, and approximately 11 million of these chains were shared by at least two donors. Raw reads were error-corrected and collapsed into unique sequences by a nearest-neighbor algorithm in which closely related sequences were merged to remove PCR and sequencing errors. V, D and J gene segments were assigned by aligning CDR3 sequences to IMGT reference sequences. Each retained sequence needed at least a six-nucleotide match to both a V gene segment and a J gene segment. A rearrangement was called productive if the CDR3 had no stop codons and remained in frame with V and J, and every other rearrangement was called non-productive. Following IMGT convention, CDR3 was defined as the stretch from the second conserved V-encoded cysteine to the conserved J-encoded phenylalanine. Sequences without an unambiguous match to a single V gene segment were excluded from the earlier analysis of a few hundred of the donors. In an earlier analysis of about 590 of the donors, a V segment was called functional when productive rearrangements were above 56.7%, and segregating when the standard deviation between donors exceeded 5%. A statistical classification framework was developed to diagnose cytomegalovirus status using the catalog of TCR beta chain sequences. In a later analysis, TCR nucleotide sequences were compared against IMGT/GENE-DB human TR gene sequences so that V and J genes could be assigned. A later analysis assigned CDR3 sequences and most-parsimonious VDJ recombination scenarios with the TCRdist pipeline. In a later analysis, every TCR beta chain was defined by the combination of its CDR3 amino acid sequence and its V-gene family, and reads without a unique V-gene family were dropped. As a way to deal with suspected cross-contamination and a sequencing artifact, a later analysis dropped approximately 570 nucleotide sequences that were highly shared and had low generation probability. For each public chain, a later analysis derived a clonal expansion index from normalized ranks of inferred template counts within each repertoire. In a later analysis, generation probabilities were computed using a VDJ recombination model fitted to out-of-frame rearrangements, and the results were checked against IGoR. In a later analysis, hypergeometric tests were used to score TCR-TCR, TCR-HLA and TCR-CMV co-occurrence, with a repertoire-size bias correction applied to TCR pairs. In a later analysis, false discovery rates were estimated by permuting HLA or CMV assignments 20 times. In a later analysis, co-occurring TCRs were grouped using DBSCAN, and TCRdist sequence similarity was added for clustering within HLA-allele-positive subsets. Co-occurrence clustering excluded repertoires with fewer than 30,000 or more than 120,000 public chains, plus five with anomalous nucleotide sharing. In TCRdb, the immuneACCESS table is reduced to in-frame sequences with V and J assigned. These tables do not hold every clone; where another copy was compared, an unresolved V gene accounts for under half, and the others remain unexplained. V, J and clone size are taken as reported in that table, and D and trimming were inferred from the DNA itself. The sample has hundreds of thousands of clones on record, 60% to 80% of them singletons. Of the sample, 3.8% is held by the ten largest clones.

The cohort was made up of 666 healthy bone marrow donors. Cohort members were all nominally healthy when sampled, although unrecorded immune exposures were likely present. The donor was CMV seronegative and was included in the group of about 350 seronegative cohort members. Each donor provided a peripheral blood sample, and peripheral blood mononuclear cells were used for TCR beta sequencing. Genomic DNA was extracted from the blood cell samples with the Qiagen DNeasy Blood Extraction Kit. To note about this clone: It lacks a known antigen. No qualities accompany the bases; no much larger clone lies one base away.

The sample comprised PBMCs. The clonotype was recovered from a male donor in good health and CMV-seronegative. This chain is built from TRBV6-1 and TRBJ2-5; matching of 6 bases hints at TRBD2 as the D gene. Here is the DNA: TGTGCCAGCGGCCGGGAGATCGGGGAGACCCAGTACTTC. Translated, it reads CASGREIGETQYF.